The rows below give T cell receptor beta chains drawn from one sample of a study of T cells in Graves' hyperthyroidism and ophthalmopathy. One entry per CDR3 protein results from TCRdb running MiXCR on the multiplex PCR reads. The sample shows 350,000 or so distinct CDR3 sequences, around 20% of them seen only once. The sequenced sample was blood. The source of these receptors is a woman aged 45-65 years with Graves' hyperthyroidism. Each CDR3 is given with its conserved first and last residue. D genes are given only for firm matches. The size field is filled for only some rows; it gives once, few, many or a size class.

TRBJ2-6	many	TRBV20-1	.	TGCAGTGCAAGAAGGTGGGCCCTCTCTGGGGCCAACGTCCTGACTTTC	CSARRWALSGANVLTF
TRBJ1-2	.	TRBV4-1	.	TGCGCCAGCAGCCAATCGACTGCACTCACCTTC	CASSQSTALTF
TRBJ1-3	.	TRBV27	.	TGTGCCAGCAGTTCGAGTCTCTCTGGAAACACCATATATTTT	CASSSSLSGNTIYF
TRBJ2-1	many	TRBV3-1	.	TGTGCCAGCAGCCCCGGGGGAGACTCCTACAATGAGCAGTTCTTC	CASSPGGDSYNEQFF
TRBJ1-1	many	TRBV2	.	TGTGCCAGCAGTAGGGGGACACTGAACACTGAAGCTTTCTTT	CASSRGTLNTEAFF
TRBJ1-1	few	TRBV4-1	TRBD1	TGCGCCAGCAGCCAAGATAGGTCAGGGGGAAATCAGAACACTGAAGCTTTCTTT	CASSQDRSGGNQNTEAFF
TRBJ1-5	many	TRBV10-3	TRBD1	TGTGCCATCAGCAGGACCGGGACAGGGGATCAGCCCCAGCATTTT	CAISRTGTGDQPQHF
TRBJ1-3	.	TRBV7-2	.	TGTGCCAGCACCATTTGGGGGGGCAGAAGATCTGGAAACACCATATATTTT	CASTIWGGRRSGNTIYF
TRBJ1-3	.	TRBV28	.	TGTGCCAGCACCCTGGACCTCGGAACCATATATTTT	CASTLDLGTIYF
TRBJ2-3	few	TRBV19	TRBD2	TGTGCCAGTAGTATCGGAGCGGGGGTCACAGATACGCAGTATTTT	CASSIGAGVTDTQYF
TRBJ2-4	many	TRBV2	.	TGTGCCAGCAGTGAAGATGTAGCGGCCAAAAACATTCAGTACTTC	CASSEDVAAKNIQYF
TRBJ2-5	.	TRBV12-3/TRBV12-4	.	TGTGCCAGCAGTTATCGGGTCCCTAGGGAGACCCGGTACTTC	CASSYRVPRETRYF
TRBJ2-7	many	TRBV28	.	TGTGCCAGCAGTTTATTGGGCAGGGAACGCCCCTACGAGCAGTACTTC	CASSLLGRERPYEQYF
TRBJ1-1	many	TRBV18	TRBD1	TGTGCCAGCTCACCTTTACAGGGGGCGTCTGAAGCTTTCTTT	CASSPLQGASEAFF
TRBJ2-1	many	TRBV5-1	TRBD1	TGCGCCAGCAGCTTGAGGGACAGTGGATACAATGAGCAGTTCTTC	CASSLRDSGYNEQFF
TRBJ2-2	many	TRBV28	TRBD2	TGTGCCAGCAGACTTAGCGGGAGTTACACCGGGGAGCTGTTTTTT	CASRLSGSYTGELFF
TRBJ1-4	few	TRBV20-1	.	TGCAGTGCCTCCAACCAGCCTAATGAAAAACTGTTTTTT	CSASNQPNEKLFF
TRBJ2-5	.	TRBV12-3/TRBV12-4	.	TGTGCCAGCAGTTCCAGGGGCGTAGGTGAGACCCAGTACTTC	CASSSRGVGETQYF
TRBJ2-5	few	TRBV7-9	.	TGTGCCAGCAGCTTAGGAGGCAGGGGGGAAGAGACCCAGTACTTC	CASSLGGRGEETQYF
TRBJ2-3	many	TRBV4-2	.	TGTGCCAGCAGCCAGAGGGCCACTACTCGCACAGATACGCAGTATTTT	CASSQRATTRTDTQYF
TRBJ2-2	many	TRBV5-6	.	TGTGCCAGCAGCTTACGAGGTACGAACACCGGGGAGCTGTTTTTT	CASSLRGTNTGELFF
TRBJ2-5	many	TRBV7-9	.	TGTGCCAGCTGCGACCCAGCTAGCGAGGGGGAGACCCAGTACTTC	CASCDPASEGETQYF
TRBJ2-7	.	TRBV19	.	TGTGCCAGTAGTATTTTCTTGTCCAGGAGTGGGGCATCCTACGAGCAGTACTTC	CASSIFLSRSGASYEQYF
TRBJ1-1	many	TRBV6-1	.	TGTGCCAGCAGGTACAGGGCTAAAGCTTTCTTT	CASRYRAKAFF
TRBJ2-3	many	TRBV11-3	.	TGTGCCAGCAACCCAGGCGTTTGGGGGGAAGGAGATACGCAGTATTTT	CASNPGVWGEGDTQYF